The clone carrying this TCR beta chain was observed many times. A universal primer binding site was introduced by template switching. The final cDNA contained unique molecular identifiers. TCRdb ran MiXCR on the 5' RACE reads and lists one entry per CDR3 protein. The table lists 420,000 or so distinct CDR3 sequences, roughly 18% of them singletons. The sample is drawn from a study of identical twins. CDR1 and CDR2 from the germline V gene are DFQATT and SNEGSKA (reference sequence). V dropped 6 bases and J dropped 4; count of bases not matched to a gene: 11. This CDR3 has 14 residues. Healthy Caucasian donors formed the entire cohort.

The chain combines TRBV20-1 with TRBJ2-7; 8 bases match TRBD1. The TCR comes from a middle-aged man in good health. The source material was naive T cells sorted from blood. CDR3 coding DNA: TGCAGTGCGCGGACAGGGAAGAAGGTTTACGAGCAGTACTTC. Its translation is CSARTGKKVYEQYF.